This TCR beta chain was documented in a study of OX40 agonist ivuxolimab in advanced cancers. Findings of the study overall: CD4+ T cells averaged fewer expanded clones than CD8+ T cells.

Any history of autoimmune disease or systemic immunosuppression disqualified patients. V was pared by 0 bases and J by 6 bases, with 3 bases between. Germline V gene lookup returns CDR1 SGHRS and CDR2 YFSETQ. This CDR3 spans 11 amino acids. Clones were read by immunoSEQ multiplex PCR, and TCRdb kept only the in-frame ones, dropping some. In the table there are about 27,000 clones, 80% to 90% of which are singletons. In this sample, this clone turned up once. The antigen remains unidentified. The chain combines TRBV5-1 with TRBJ1-1, with no clear D. This specimen was CD4+ or CD8+ T cells sorted from blood, taken in a trial of the OX40 agonist ivuxolimab. The source is an adult with an advanced solid tumor such as melanoma, head and neck, liver or kidney cancer. This CDR3 is CASSLGPEAFF. The CDR3 DNA reads as TGCGCCAGCAGCTTGGGACCTGAAGCTTTCTTT.